These 23 T cell receptor beta chains were sequenced from one sample in a study of blood T cell repertoires in COVID-19. Clones were sequenced by immunoSEQ multiplex PCR, and TCRdb holds only the in-frame ones, with some missing. The sample records under 300,000 clones, 60% to 75% being singletons. Sequenced material: peripheral blood. The receptors here all came from a woman over 75 with acute or convalescent COVID-19.

The V and J genes are TRBV5-4 and TRBJ2-1; 12 positions match TRBD1. V was clipped by 4 bases and J by 6 bases; unmatched bases: 5. Germline CDR1 SGHNT, CDR2 YYREEE (reference sequence). The CDR3 totals 15 residues. The CDR3 region has the DNA TGTGCCAGCAGCGGGGACAGGGGGCGTTTCAATGAGCAGTTCTTC. Protein sequence: CASSGDRGRFNEQFF.

This sequence joins TRBV18 and TRBJ1-5; no definite D call. Trimming pared 6 bases from V and 4 bases from J, leaving 10 bases between. Germline-derived CDR1 and CDR2 are KGHSH and LQKENI. The CDR3 loop spans 13 amino acids. The CDR3 DNA sequence: TGTGCCAGCTCGCAACAGTCAAATCAGCCCCAGCATTTT. The encoded protein is CASSQQSNQPQHF.

This rearrangement joins TRBV5-1 to TRBJ2-6; D might be TRBD1 (5 bases). Germline V gives CDR1 SGHRS, CDR2 YFSETQ. Deletions cut 5 bases from V and 2 bases from J, with 26 bases between. This CDR3 comprises 20 residues. The CDR3, as DNA: TGCGCCAGCAGAACACATGGTGGGGCCCCTGGGGCAGCTGGGGCCAACGTCCTGACTTTC. Encoded protein: CASRTHGGAPGAAGANVLTF.

This clone came up a few times. This chain joins TRBV7-9 and TRBJ2-1, with D perhaps matching TRBD1 (6 bases). The germline gives CDR1 SEHNR, CDR2 FQNEAQ (reference sequence). V lost 2 bases, J lost 2 bases, and 7 bases lay in between. The CDR3 is made up of 14 amino acids. This CDR3 reads CASSLHRAYNEQFF. The DNA of the CDR3 is TGTGCCAGCAGCTTACACAGGGCCTACAATGAGCAGTTCTTC.

The sample holds one count of this clone. The chain couples TRBV4-3 to TRBJ1-4; unclear D gene. The CDR3 contains 14 residues. V lost 0 bases and J lost 10, with 12 bases in between. Germline loops: CDR1 LGHNA, CDR2 YSLEER. The CDR3 loop is CASSQDGVLGKLFF. The CDR3, as DNA: TGCGCCAGCAGCCAAGATGGAGTGCTGGGAAAACTGTTTTTT.

The chain links TRBV12-5 to TRBJ1-1; no firm D call. This CDR3 spans 15 amino acids. CDR1 LGHNT and CDR2 FRNRAP come from the germline V gene. The V and J ends lost 0 bases and 4 bases respectively, with 12 bases between them. CDR3 sequence (DNA): TGTGCTAGTGGTTTGGTACAGAGGGAAGGCACTGAAGCTTTCTTT. Translating gives CASGLVQREGTEAFF.

This clone occurred a few times. V is TRBV5-4 and J is TRBJ2-7; 9 bases are a match to TRBD2. Germline CDR1 and CDR2: SGHNT and YYREEE (reference sequence). The J segment lost 4 bases and the V segment lost 4 bases, leaving 6 bases of the junction unmatched. The CDR3 has 14 amino acids. The CDR3 here is CASSPSGRSYEQYF. DNA for the CDR3: TGTGCCAGCAGCCCAAGCGGGAGGAGTTACGAGCAGTACTTC.

On this clone: Other DNA sequences within the sample encode an identical CDR3. The V call is TRBV3-1 (or the pseudogene TRBV3-2), the J call TRBJ2-5, with D unresolved. Germline assignment: CDR1 LGHDT and CDR2 YNNKEL (reference sequence). The V gene lost 1 base and the J gene lost 3 bases, with 6 bases spanning the gap. The CDR3 is made up of 13 amino acids. The CDR3 loop reads CASSQGRKETQYF. The CDR3 coding sequence is TGTGCCAGCAGCCAAGGCAGGAAAGAGACCCAGTACTTC.

About this clone: The junction shows a germline mismatch at one end, possibly a read error. The chain employs TRBV7-2 and TRBJ2-1, with D hard to call. The length of the CDR3 is 13 residues. Germline V gives CDR1 SGHTA, CDR2 FQGNSA. The CDR3 DNA sequence: TGTGCCAGCAACTTAGGAGCGCTCAATGAGCAGTTCTTC. It is translated as CASNLGALNEQFF.

This chain uses TRBV15 with TRBJ2-1; TRBD2 matches 8 bases. The CDR3 loop spans 18 amino acids. J was trimmed by 0 bases and V by 3 bases; bases with no gene match: 10. The germline V gene encodes CDR1 LNHNV and CDR2 YYDKDF (reference sequence). CDR3 amino acids: CATSSARSGGSSYNEQFF. CDR3 DNA: TGTGCCACCAGCAGTGCTAGATCGGGGGGGAGCTCCTACAATGAGCAGTTCTTC.

This clone is a singleton in its sample. This chain uses TRBV19 with TRBJ2-5; a weak D match, TRBD2 (6 bases). CDR1 and CDR2 from the germline V gene are LNHDA and SQIVND (reference sequence). CDR3 length equals 15 residues. The ends were cut back, 8 bases at V and 7 bases at J, with 23 bases in the middle. Here the CDR3 DNA reads TGTGCCAGTTCTGAGGGAGTAGCGGCATTAGGGACCCAGTACTTC. Translation: CASSEGVAALGTQYF. Variable domain in full (rest from reference TRBV19 and TRBJ2-5): DGGITQSPKYLFRKEGQNVTLSCEQNLNHDAMYWYRQDPGQGLRLIYYSQIVNDFQKGDIAEGYSVSREKKESFPLTVTSAQKNPTAFYLCASSEGVAALGTQYFGPGTRLLVL.

The DNA for the CDR3 is TGTGCCAGCTCACCACGACAGGGGGCGTTAGGAGAGGAGACCCAGTACTTC. It yields the protein CASSPRQGALGEETQYF. The chain has TRBV18 and TRBJ2-5; 10 bases are shared with TRBD1. V lost 1 base and J lost 5; bases outside the gene matches: 10. CDR3 length equals 17 residues. The germline V gene encodes CDR1 KGHSH and CDR2 LQKENI.

J is TRBJ2-5 and V is TRBV5-5; no reliable D call. The CDR3 covers 12 residues. CDR1 is SGHKS and CDR2 is YYEKEE in the germline V gene (reference sequence). V was trimmed by 2 bases and J by 5 bases, leaving 7 bases between them. The CDR3 bases are TGTGCCAGCAGCTTATCTCAGGAGACCCAGTACTTC. Encoded protein: CASSLSQETQYF.

This clone was seen repeatedly, ten times or more. The chain has TRBV19 and TRBJ1-5, with a possible D match to TRBD1 (5 bases). The CDR3 sequence is 16 residues long. Germline V gene data show CDR1 as LNHDA and CDR2 as SQIVND (reference sequence). The V and J ends lost 1 base and 2 bases respectively, with 12 bases between them. The CDR3 DNA sequence: TGTGCCAGTAGTATAGGAACGGGGGTCGGCAATCAGCCCCAGCATTTT. Its protein is CASSIGTGVGNQPQHF. The full variable domain, rest sourced from reference TRBV19 and TRBJ1-5, is DGGITQSPKYLFRKEGQNVTLSCEQNLNHDAMYWYRQDPGQGLRLIYYSQIVNDFQKGDIAEGYSVSREKKESFPLTVTSAQKNPTAFYLCASSIGTGVGNQPQHFGDGTRLSIL.

The chain is built from TRBV5-1 and TRBJ1-5; D uncertain. The V end lost 1 base, the J end lost 0 bases, and 8 bases lay between the germline ends. CDR1 is SGHRS, CDR2 YFSETQ, per germline. The CDR3 sequence is 15 residues long. CDR3 residues: CASSLNGNSNQPQHF. CDR3 coding DNA: TGCGCCAGCAGCTTGAACGGGAATAGCAATCAGCCCCAGCATTTT.

V usage is TRBV19 and J usage is TRBJ1-4; TRBD1 might be the D (6 bases). This CDR3 has 15 residues. The ends were cut back, 6 bases at V and 7 bases at J, with 18 bases in the middle. The germline V gene has CDR1 LNHDA and CDR2 SQIVND (reference sequence). The chain's CDR3 is CASRASGGLAEKLFF. The CDR3 nucleotides are TGTGCCAGTAGGGCCTCCGGGGGGCTCGCTGAAAAACTGTTTTTT.

V gene TRBV6-2 or TRBV6-3 combines with J gene TRBJ2-1, with TRBD1 identical over 7 bases. The CDR3 contains 14 residues. V lost 2 bases, J lost 7 bases, and 5 bases stayed unmatched. Looked up from germline, CDR1 is MNHEY and CDR2 is SVGEGT. This CDR3 reads CASSYLSRGNEQFF. CDR3 coding DNA: TGTGCCAGCAGTTACCTCTCCAGGGGGAATGAGCAGTTCTTC.

This clone has just a few counts. The rearrangement links TRBV6-6 to TRBJ1-2; D gene uncertain. This CDR3 contains 13 residues. V lost 7 bases to trimming and J lost 8 bases, with 17 bases between them. Germline V gene sequence: CDR1 MNHNY, CDR2 SVGAGI (reference sequence). CDR3 sequence: CASTEAASGGYTF. The CDR3 DNA reads as TGTGCCAGCACCGAGGCCGCGAGCGGGGGCTACACCTTC.

V and J are TRBV3-1 (or the pseudogene TRBV3-2) and TRBJ1-3, with a weak D call TRBD1 (5 bases). V was trimmed by 6 bases and J by 2 bases, leaving 14 bases between them. The CDR3 runs 15 residues. Germline-derived CDR1 and CDR2 are LGHDT and YNNKEL (reference sequence). The CDR3 region has the DNA TGTGCCAGCAGTCTTCAGGGAACCCCTGGAAACACCATATATTTT. Its protein is CASSLQGTPGNTIYF.

The V call is TRBV6-6, the J call TRBJ1-1; D is possibly TRBD1 (6 bases). The CDR3 contains 17 residues. Germline CDR1 is MNHNY and CDR2 is SVGAGI (reference sequence). V shed 5 bases and J shed 1 base, with 20 bases lying between them. The CDR3 bases are TGTGCCAGCAGTCCCTCCCGGGACACCGAACGGAACACTGAAGCTTTCTTT. Residues: CASSPSRDTERNTEAFF.

V is TRBV2 and J is TRBJ1-5; 10 bases match TRBD1. The germline gives CDR1 SNHLY, CDR2 FYNNEI. This CDR3 contains 16 residues. V gave up 6 bases and J gave up 2 bases; unmatched junction bases: 7. CDR3 sequence: CASSGQGVGGNQPQHF. Written as DNA, the CDR3 is TGTGCCAGCAGCGGACAGGGGGTGGGAGGCAATCAGCCCCAGCATTTT.

This chain joins TRBV5-1 and TRBJ2-5; possible D gene TRBD1, 6 bases. The CDR3 covers 16 residues. V shed 4 bases and J shed 1 base, with 17 bases lying between them. Germline loops: CDR1 SGHRS, CDR2 YFSETQ. CDR3 residues: CASSLRDISVQETQYF. CDR3 nucleotides: TGCGCCAGCAGCCTACGGGACATATCTGTCCAAGAGACCCAGTACTTC. The full variable domain, in which reference TRBV5-1 and TRBJ2-5 provide the parts outside the CDR3, is KAGVTQTPRYLIKTRGQQVTLSCSPISGHRSVSWYQQTPGQGLQFLFEYFSETQRNKGNFPGRFSGRQFSNSRSEMNVSTLELGDSALYLCASSLRDISVQETQYFGPGTRLLVL.

The chain combines TRBV5-1 with TRBJ2-3; TRBD2 might be the D (6 bases). CDR1 is SGHRS, CDR2 YFSETQ, per germline. This CDR3 has 14 amino acids. V lost 6 bases and J 2 bases, leaving 13 bases between the germline ends. The CDR3: CASKTRTTTDTQYF. The CDR3 DNA reads TGCGCCAGCAAGACCCGGACTACCACAGATACGCAGTATTTT.